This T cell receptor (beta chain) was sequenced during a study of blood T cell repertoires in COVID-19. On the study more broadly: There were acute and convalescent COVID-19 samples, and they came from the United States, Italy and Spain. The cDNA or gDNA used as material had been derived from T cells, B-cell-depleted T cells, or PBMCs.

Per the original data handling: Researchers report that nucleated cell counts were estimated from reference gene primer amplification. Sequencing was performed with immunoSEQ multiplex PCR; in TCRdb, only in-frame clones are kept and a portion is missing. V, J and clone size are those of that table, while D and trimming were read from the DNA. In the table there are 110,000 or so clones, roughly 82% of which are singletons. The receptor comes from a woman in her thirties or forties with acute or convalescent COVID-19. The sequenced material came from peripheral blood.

CDR3 bases: TGTGCCAGCAGCCAAGAGACTAGCGGGGGGAAGTTCTTC. Its protein product is CASSQETSGGKFF. The genes are TRBV3-1 (or the pseudogene TRBV3-2) and TRBJ2-1; 13 nucleotides agree with TRBD2. Germline loops: CDR1 LGHDT, CDR2 YNNKEL (reference sequence). This CDR3 is built from 13 residues. V shed 0 bases, J shed 14 bases, and the junction held 1 base outside the gene matches.